Listed here are 8 T cell receptor beta chains from one sample, sequenced in a study of cytomegalovirus exposure and HLA in healthy donors. The PCR contained 60 Vbeta and 13 Jbeta primers. The protocol was immunoSEQ multiplex PCR, while the TCRdb copy is restricted to in-frame clones and leaves out a portion. The sample shows 100,000 to 150,000 clones, approximately 74% of them seen only once. What was sequenced was PBMCs. The receptors originated from a man between 35 and 55 years old in good health and CMV-seropositive.

The chain links TRBV21-1 to TRBJ2-1; TRBD2, as called in the table, went unchecked against the DNA. TRBV21-1 is labeled a pseudogene. The CDR3 runs to 16 residues. In DNA, the CDR3 is TGTGCCAGCAGCCAAGGACTAGCGACCTCCTACAATGAGCAGTTCTTC. It yields the protein CASSQGLATSYNEQFF.

The chain carries TRBV15 and TRBJ2-1; 7 nucleotides match TRBD1. V was pared by 5 bases and J by 2 bases, with 6 bases of the junction left unmatched. The length of the CDR3 is 15 residues. Germline CDR1 is LNHNV and CDR2 is YYDKDF (reference sequence). The CDR3 bases are TGTGCCACCAGCGGAGGTCAGGGGGCCTACAATGAGCAGTTCTTC. Translating it yields CATSGGQGAYNEQFF. The full variable domain, with the rest looked up from reference TRBV15 and TRBJ2-1, is DAMVIQNPRYQVTQFGKPVTLSCSQTLNHNVMYWYQQKSSQAPKLLFHYYDKDFNNEADTPDNFQSRRPNTSFCFLDIRSPGLGDTAMYLCATSGGQGAYNEQFFGPGTRLTVL.

The chain links TRBV5-1 to TRBJ2-1, with 8 bases that match TRBD1. Trimming removed 4 bases from V and 4 bases from J; junction bases left unmatched: 4. The germline gives CDR1 SGHRS, CDR2 YFSETQ. There are 14 residues in the CDR3. CDR3 amino acids: CASSGGQEYNEQFF. CDR3 DNA: TGCGCCAGCAGCGGGGGACAGGAATACAATGAGCAGTTCTTC.

Comment on this clone: At one end, the junction sequence differs from germline, possibly due to a read error. V and J are TRBV6-5 and TRBJ1-6; tentatively, D is TRBD1 (5 bases). Germline CDR1 MNHEY, CDR2 SVGAGI. The CDR3 contains 15 residues. CDR3: CASSYSGGYNSPLYF. The CDR3 bases are TGTGCCAGCAGTTACTCCGGGGGTTATAATTCACCCCTCTACTTT.

V gene TRBV7-9 combines with J gene TRBJ1-1; 11 bases align to TRBD1. V was clipped by 4 bases and J by 4 bases; unmatched bases: 5. Germline V gene data show CDR1 as SEHNR and CDR2 as FQNEAQ (reference sequence). The CDR3 has 15 amino acids. CDR3 sequence: CASSWDRGIGTEAFF. CDR3 DNA: TGTGCCAGCAGCTGGGACAGGGGGATAGGCACTGAAGCTTTCTTT.

The V call is TRBV18, the J call TRBJ2-1; D gene uncertain. Per germline, CDR1 KGHSH and CDR2 LQKENI. CDR3 length equals 15 residues. V was cut by 2 bases and J by 2 bases, with 10 bases left in between. The CDR3 protein is CASSPEVRTYNEQFF. For the CDR3, the DNA is TGTGCCAGCTCACCAGAGGTGCGGACCTACAATGAGCAGTTCTTC.

The V gene is TRBV7-9, the J gene TRBJ1-6, with D uncertain. V lost 4 bases to trimming and J lost 5 bases, with 9 bases between them. The CDR3 is 14 residues long. Germline V CDR1 and CDR2: SEHNR, FQNEAQ (reference sequence). The CDR3 reads CASSSVQNNSPLHF. The CDR3 nucleotides are TGTGCCAGCAGCTCGGTACAGAATAATTCACCCCTCCACTTT. Variable domain in full (rest from reference TRBV7-9 and TRBJ1-6): DTGVSQNPRHKITKRGQNVTFRCDPISEHNRLYWYRQTLGQGPEFLTYFQNEAQLEKSRLLSDRFSAERPKGSFSTLEIQRTEQGDSAMYLCASSSVQNNSPLHFGNGTRLTVT.

This clone has only one observation. This chain connects TRBV28 to TRBJ1-2, with 7 bases fitting TRBD1. Germline lookup yields CDR1 MDHEN and CDR2 SYDVKM. The CDR3 has 17 residues. V shed 6 bases and J 3 bases; nucleotides not matched to a gene: 16. The CDR3 reads CASSQLRQGRYHYGYTF. In nucleotides, the CDR3 is TGTGCCAGCAGCCAACTCCGACAGGGTCGTTATCACTATGGCTACACCTTC.